The 9 T cell receptor beta chains below all came from one sample that was sequenced in a study of human T cells and chemical hapten exposure. From the RACE reads, TCRdb called clonotypes with MiXCR, one entry per CDR3 protein. The sample records 250,000 or so distinct CDR3 sequences, roughly 7.4% being singletons. As to time point: pre-sensitization, week 0. Treatment defined: therapeutic diphenylcyclopropenone sensitization with weekly scalp DPC. Sequences were derived from whole blood, sampled in connection with sensitization to the hapten diphenylcyclopropenone (DPC). These receptors originate from a man younger than 35 with alopecia areata. Some clones in this sample may be carry-over from other donors' samples.

This clonotype was detected ten times or more. This chain joins TRBV4-3 and TRBJ2-1; 10 bases are shared with TRBD1. In germline, CDR1 is LGHNA, CDR2 YSLEER. The V and J ends lost 4 bases and 8 bases, in that order; junction bases with no gene match: 8. The CDR3 has 15 amino acids. CDR3 loop: CASSRGQGDVDEQFF. CDR3 nucleotides: TGCGCCAGCAGCCGAGGACAGGGGGATGTCGATGAGCAGTTCTTC.

The chain couples TRBV18 to TRBJ2-3; no clear D. Looked up from germline, CDR1 is KGHSH and CDR2 is LQKENI. V was shortened by 2 bases and J by 5 bases, with 17 bases between the two germline ends. The CDR3 is 16 amino acids. The CDR3 loop is CASSPLRIGSRDTQYF. CDR3 DNA sequence: TGTGCCAGCTCACCATTACGTATAGGTTCCCGAGATACGCAGTATTTT.

This clonotype was observed a handful of times. The V gene is TRBV7-3, the J gene TRBJ2-2, with D unresolved. The CDR3 spans 16 residues. Germline assignment: CDR1 SGHTA and CDR2 FQGTGA. Trimming stripped 3 bases from V and 1 base from J, with 12 bases between. DNA of the CDR3: TGTGCCAGCAGCTTTCGTCCAGGCCTGAACACCGGGGAGCTGTTTTTT. Its translation is CASSFRPGLNTGELFF.

This clonotype occurred many times. The CDR3 nucleotides read TGTGCCAGCAGCCCACGGGAGACTAATGAAAAACTGTTTTTT. Its translation is CASSPRETNEKLFF. This chain uses TRBV7-9 with TRBJ1-4; D is undetermined. The CDR3 runs 14 residues. The germline V gene encodes CDR1 SEHNR and CDR2 FQNEAQ (reference sequence). Trimming shortened V by 5 bases and J by 2 bases, and 9 bases separated the two germline ends. Supplemented by reference TRBV7-9 and TRBJ1-4, the full variable domain reads DTGVSQNPRHKITKRGQNVTFRCDPISEHNRLYWYRQTLGQGPEFLTYFQNEAQLEKSRLLSDRFSAERPKGSFSTLEIQRTEQGDSAMYLCASSPRETNEKLFFGSGTQLSVL.

CDR3 sequence (DNA): TGTGCCAGCAGCTTAGCGGCAGACACAGATACGCAGTATTTT. This sequence encodes CASSLAADTDTQYF. The rearrangement uses TRBV7-6 and TRBJ2-3; D is uncertain. Per the germline V gene, CDR1 is SGHVS and CDR2 is FNYEAQ. The CDR3 is made up of 14 amino acids. V was trimmed by 0 bases and J by 2 bases, leaving 6 bases between them.

This clonotype has just a few counts. The chain uses TRBV9 and TRBJ2-5; D unresolved. Germline CDR1 is SGDLS and CDR2 is YYNGEE. The CDR3 contains 15 residues. The germline V and J ends were trimmed by 0 bases and 1 base, with 10 bases remaining between them. The CDR3 loop is CASSVVSAAQETQYF. DNA of the CDR3: TGTGCCAGCAGCGTAGTTTCGGCAGCCCAAGAGACCCAGTACTTC.

A few counts support this clonotype. This sequence joins TRBV4-3 and TRBJ2-6, with TRBD1 identical over 10 bases. V lost 0 bases, J lost 4 bases, and 12 bases stayed unmatched. Germline assignment: CDR1 LGHNA and CDR2 YSLEER. The CDR3 is made up of 20 amino acids. CDR3: CASSQDLPGQGRQGANVLTF. CDR3 nucleotide sequence: TGCGCCAGCAGCCAAGATCTACCGGGACAGGGGCGGCAAGGGGCCAACGTCCTGACTTTC.

The V gene is TRBV6-2 or TRBV6-3, the J gene TRBJ2-7, with TRBD1 matching 10 bases. CDR1 is MNHEY, CDR2 SVGEGT, per germline. The trim removed 5 bases at V and 5 bases at J, leaving 6 bases unmatched. There are 14 residues in the CDR3. The CDR3 DNA sequence: TGTGCCAGCAGTGACAGGGGGCGCGCGGACGAGCAGTACTTC. Translation: CASSDRGRADEQYF.

This clonotype was counted many times. V is TRBV2 and J is TRBJ2-2; 7 nucleotides match TRBD1. J gave up 6 bases and V 8 bases, and 3 bases lay outside the gene matches. The CDR3 length is 12 residues. Germline lookup yields CDR1 SNHLY and CDR2 FYNNEI. The CDR3 bases are TGTGCCAGCGGGGGACAGTCCGGGGAGCTGTTTTTT. Encoded protein: CASGGQSGELFF.